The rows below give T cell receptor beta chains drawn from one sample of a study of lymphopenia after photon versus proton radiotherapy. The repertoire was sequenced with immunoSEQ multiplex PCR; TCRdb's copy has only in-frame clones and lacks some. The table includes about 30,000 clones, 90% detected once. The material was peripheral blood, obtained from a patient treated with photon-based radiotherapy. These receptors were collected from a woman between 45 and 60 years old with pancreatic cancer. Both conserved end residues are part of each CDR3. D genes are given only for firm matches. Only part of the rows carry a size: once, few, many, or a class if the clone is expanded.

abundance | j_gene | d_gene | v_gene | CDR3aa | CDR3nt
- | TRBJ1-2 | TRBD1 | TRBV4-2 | CASSQGGTGAYGGYTF | TGTGCCAGCAGCCAAGGAGGGACAGGGGCCTATGGTGGCTACACCTTC
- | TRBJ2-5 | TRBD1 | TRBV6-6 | CASSYDRGRSVQYF | TGTGCCAGCAGTTACGACAGGGGGCGATCTGTCCAGTACTTC
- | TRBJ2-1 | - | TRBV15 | CATSSVDRYNEQFF | TGTGCCACCAGCAGTGTGGACAGATACAATGAGCAGTTCTTC
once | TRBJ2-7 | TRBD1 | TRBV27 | CASSLVPGQGNEQYF | TGTGCCAGCAGTTTAGTTCCGGGACAGGGAAACGAGCAGTACTTC
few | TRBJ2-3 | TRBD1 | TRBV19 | CASSTPDRFLGDTQYF | TGTGCCAGTAGTACCCCGGACAGGTTTTTGGGAGATACGCAGTATTTT
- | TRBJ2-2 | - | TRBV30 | CACDRPNTGELFF | TGTGCCTGTGACAGGCCAAACACCGGGGAGCTGTTTTTT
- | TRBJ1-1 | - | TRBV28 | CASRGKPEAFF | TGTGCCAGCAGGGGGAAACCTGAAGCTTTCTTT
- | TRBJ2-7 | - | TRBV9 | CASSRAGSEQYF | TGTGCCAGCAGCCGAGCCGGGAGCGAGCAGTACTTC
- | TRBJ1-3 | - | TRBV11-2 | CASSLGHTGSSTGNTIYF | TGTGCCAGCAGCTTAGGACACACAGGGAGCAGCACTGGAAACACCATATATTTT
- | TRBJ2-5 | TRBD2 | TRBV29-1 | CSVEVGPSGSWETQYF | TGCAGCGTTGAAGTTGGTCCTAGCGGGAGTTGGGAGACCCAGTACTTC
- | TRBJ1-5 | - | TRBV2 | CASSENENSNQPQHF | TGTGCCAGCAGTGAAAATGAGAATAGCAATCAGCCCCAGCATTTT
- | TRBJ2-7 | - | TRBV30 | CAWSDTYEQYF | TGTGCCTGGAGTGATACCTACGAGCAGTACTTC
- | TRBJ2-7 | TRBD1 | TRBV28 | CAVRQGSYEQYF | TGTGCCGTTCGACAGGGCTCCTACGAGCAGTACTTC
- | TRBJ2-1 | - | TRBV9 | CASSVGADSSYNEQFF | TGTGCCAGCAGCGTAGGAGCGGACTCCTCCTACAATGAGCAGTTCTTC
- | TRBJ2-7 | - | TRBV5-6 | CASSLGDLNEQYF | TGTGCCAGCAGCTTAGGTGATCTTAACGAGCAGTACTTC
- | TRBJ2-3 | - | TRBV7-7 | CASSLPQRPDTQYF | TGTGCCAGCAGCTTACCACAGCGGCCAGATACGCAGTATTTT
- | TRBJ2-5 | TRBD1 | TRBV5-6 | CASSYRTGQETQYF | TGTGCCAGCAGCTACCGGACAGGACAAGAGACCCAGTACTTC
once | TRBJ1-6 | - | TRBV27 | CASTSQGSYNSPLHF | TGTGCCAGCACCTCCCAGGGATCCTATAATTCACCCCTCCACTTT
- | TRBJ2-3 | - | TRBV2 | CASSLPGGAGTQYF | TGTGCCAGCAGCCTACCTGGGGGGGCGGGTACGCAGTATTTT
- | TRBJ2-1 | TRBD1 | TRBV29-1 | CSAGQGIRGEQFF | TGCAGCGCCGGACAGGGAATACGGGGTGAGCAGTTCTTC
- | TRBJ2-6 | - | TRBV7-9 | CASSLGSSGANVLTF | TGTGCCAGCAGCTTAGGGTCCTCTGGGGCCAACGTCCTGACTTTC
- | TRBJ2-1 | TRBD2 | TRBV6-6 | CASSYGTSDNEQFF | TGTGCCAGCAGTTACGGGACTAGCGACAATGAGCAGTTCTTC
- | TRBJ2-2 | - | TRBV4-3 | CASSQVGNTGELFF | TGCGCCAGCAGCCAAGTTGGGAACACCGGGGAGCTGTTTTTT
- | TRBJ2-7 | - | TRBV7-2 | CASSPGTEQYF | TGTGCCAGCAGCCCTGGGACCGAGCAGTACTTC
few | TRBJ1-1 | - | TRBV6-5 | CASSYLGGGTEAFF | TGTGCCAGCAGTTACTTGGGGGGTGGGACTGAAGCTTTCTTT
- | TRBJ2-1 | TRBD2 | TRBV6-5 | CASSSLAGGPNEQFF | TGTGCCAGCAGCTCACTAGCGGGAGGACCCAATGAGCAGTTCTTC
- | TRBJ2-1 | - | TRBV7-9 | CASSPKGGSSYNEQFF | TGTGCCAGCAGCCCGAAGGGAGGCAGCTCCTACAATGAGCAGTTCTTC
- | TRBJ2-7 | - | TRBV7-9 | CASSPLVAGPAEQYF | TGTGCCAGCAGCCCCTTGGTGGCAGGGCCCGCCGAGCAGTACTTC
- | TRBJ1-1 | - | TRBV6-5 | CASREGGNTEAFF | TGTGCCAGCAGGGAAGGGGGGAACACTGAAGCTTTCTTT
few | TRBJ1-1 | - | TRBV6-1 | CASGKGVRTEAFF | TGTGCCAGTGGTAAGGGGGTCCGGACTGAAGCTTTCTTT
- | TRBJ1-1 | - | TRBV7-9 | CASSLAPTALNTEAFF | TGTGCCAGCAGCTTAGCCCCGACAGCCCTGAACACTGAAGCTTTCTTT
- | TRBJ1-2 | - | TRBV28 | CASSGGPRGYTF | TGTGCCAGCAGTGGGGGGCCGCGTGGCTACACCTTC